These 20 T cell receptor beta chains originate from one sample sequenced in a study of response to subunit inactivated influenza vaccine. Via MiXCR, TCRdb re-called the RT-PCR reads, giving one row per CDR3 protein. There are 530,000 or so distinct CDR3 sequences in the sample; about 12% occur only once, and 9.5% to 13% lies in the top ten. Sequencing used PBMCs from blood, obtained on the day of vaccination. The receptors originated from a man aged 45-60 years who received an inactivated influenza vaccine.

In regard to this clonotype: Mismatch with germline at one junction end may stem from a read error. The rearrangement joins TRBV20-1 to TRBJ2-4; 8 bases match TRBD2. CDR1 and CDR2 (germline): DFQATT, SNEGSKA (reference sequence). CDR3 length: 14 amino acids. The CDR3 protein is CTARKGLDEYIQYF. For the CDR3, the DNA is TGCACTGCTAGAAAGGGACTAGATGAATACATTCAGTATTTC.

This clonotype was seen more than once but under ten times. This chain connects TRBV14 to TRBJ2-5, with TRBD2 matching over 7 bases. Germline-derived CDR1 and CDR2 are SGHDN and FVKESK. Trimming cost V 4 bases and J 3 bases; bases outside gene matches: 8. The CDR3 contains 15 residues. The chain's CDR3 is CASSPFRGGKETQYF. DNA of the CDR3: TGTGCCAGCAGCCCCTTCCGCGGGGGTAAAGAGACCCAGTACTTC.

The V call is TRBV20-1, the J call TRBJ2-2, with 7 bases matching TRBD1. In germline, CDR1 is DFQATT, CDR2 SNEGSKA (reference sequence). V shed 6 bases and J 6 bases; nucleotides not matched to a gene: 16. The CDR3 length is 16 residues. The CDR3, as DNA: TGCAGTGCCCTACATCCAGGGGGTGGTATCGCCGGGGAGCTGTTTTTT. Its translation: CSALHPGGGIAGELFF.

This clonotype was seen more than once but under ten times. The V call is TRBV20-1, the J call TRBJ1-1, with D possibly TRBD1 on 5 matching bases. V was shortened by 1 base and J by 6 bases, with 18 bases between the two germline ends. Germline lookup yields CDR1 DFQATT and CDR2 SNEGSKA (reference sequence). The CDR3 is 15 amino acids. The DNA for the CDR3 is TGCAGTGCTAGAGGGGTAGATGTGGTAGGGGCTGAAGCTTTCTTT. Residues: CSARGVDVVGAEAFF.

This clonotype was recorded at least ten times. This chain links TRBV29-1 with TRBJ2-3; TRBD1 aligns across 9 bases. The CDR3 sequence is 14 residues long. The V gene's germline CDR1 is SQVTM and CDR2 ANQGSEA. The V segment lost 5 bases and the J segment 3 bases; nucleotides outside the gene matches: 6. The CDR3 region is CSVSGTGLTDTQYF. The DNA for the CDR3 is TGCAGCGTTTCCGGGACAGGGCTGACAGATACGCAGTATTTT.

The CDR3 loop reads CASSQLRTLSSYEQYF. As DNA, the CDR3 is TGCGCCAGCAGCCAACTTCGGACGTTGAGCTCCTACGAGCAGTACTTC. The V gene is TRBV4-3, the J gene TRBJ2-7, with D unclear. CDR1 LGHNA and CDR2 YSLEER come from the germline V gene. The CDR3 sequence is 16 residues long. Trimming stripped 2 bases from V and 0 bases from J, with 14 bases between.

This clonotype was seen only a few times. This chain links TRBV25-1 with TRBJ2-1, with 8 bases lining up with TRBD2. This CDR3 contains 16 residues. V was clipped by 3 bases and J by 2 bases; unmatched bases: 6. The germline V gene has CDR1 MGHDK and CDR2 SYGVNS. CDR3 sequence: CASSDPSGGPYNEQFF. In DNA form, the CDR3 reads TGTGCCAGCAGTGACCCCAGCGGGGGACCCTACAATGAGCAGTTCTTC.

This chain links TRBV15 with TRBJ2-3; D not resolved. V shed 1 base and J shed 5 bases, with 13 bases lying between them. The CDR3 extends over 15 amino acids. CDR1 is LNHNV, CDR2 YYDKDF, per germline (reference sequence). This CDR3 reads CATSRGALGKDTQYF. The CDR3 nucleotides are TGTGCCACCAGCAGAGGGGCCCTGGGGAAAGATACGCAGTATTTT.

The V and J genes are TRBV7-9 and TRBJ2-7; TRBD1 matches at 8 bases. There are 14 residues in the CDR3. Per the germline V gene, CDR1 is SEHNR and CDR2 is FQNEAQ (reference sequence). V lost 4 bases, J lost 6 bases, and 8 bases stayed unmatched. The CDR3 nucleotides are TGTGCCAGCAGCTCAACGGACAGGGCGGGCGAGCAGTACTTC. It specifies CASSSTDRAGEQYF.

The chain recombines TRBV6-2 or TRBV6-3 with TRBJ2-5; the D is unclear. The CDR3 contains 12 residues. CDR1 and CDR2 (germline): MNHEY, SVGEGT. V lost 2 bases, J lost 5 bases, and 6 bases lay in between. The CDR3 DNA follows: TGTGCCAGCAGTTACGACAAGGAGACCCAGTACTTC. Protein: CASSYDKETQYF.

This clonotype was detected only a few times. This sequence joins TRBV28 and TRBJ2-1, with D possibly matching TRBD1 (6 bases). The CDR3 extends over 16 amino acids. Trimming pared 1 base from V and 7 bases from J, leaving 17 bases between. The V gene's germline CDR1 is MDHEN and CDR2 SYDVKM. The CDR3 spells CASSLSRGSYWNEQFF. CDR3 bases: TGTGCCAGCAGTTTATCAAGGGGGAGTTATTGGAATGAGCAGTTCTTC.

This clonotype has just a few counts. This chain uses TRBV3-1 with TRBJ2-1; D assignment may be TRBD1 or TRBD2 (5 bases each). This CDR3 contains 16 residues. The V gene lost 7 bases and the J gene lost 4 bases, with 20 bases spanning the gap. CDR1 is LGHDT and CDR2 is YNNKEL in the germline V gene (reference sequence). The CDR3 DNA reads TGTGCCAGCACCCCCCTGAGGGGCGTGTCATACAATGAGCAGTTCTTC. Protein: CASTPLRGVSYNEQFF.

The gene calls are TRBV5-1 and TRBJ1-1, with D perhaps TRBD1 (6 bases). V was trimmed by 4 bases and J by 4 bases, leaving 17 bases between them. Germline CDR1 reads SGHRS; CDR2 reads YFSETQ. The CDR3 loop spans 15 amino acids. CDR3 nucleotides: TGCGCCAGCAGCCTAGGGGGTTTTGGGAGCACTGAAGCTTTCTTT. Translation gives CASSLGGFGSTEAFF.

This sequence joins TRBV12-3 or TRBV12-4 and TRBJ1-4; D gene unclear. This CDR3 is 19 amino acids long. Trimming removed 10 bases at V and 3 bases at J, with 30 bases between. CDR3 in amino acids: CAIRPTRNEPDLPNEKLFF. CDR3 coding DNA: TGTGCCATCAGGCCGACGAGGAACGAACCCGACCTACCTAATGAAAAACTGTTTTTT.

The chain combines TRBV4-3 with TRBJ2-1; 9 bases match TRBD2. Losses at the gene ends were 1 base for V and 4 bases for J; bases not matched to a gene: 11. From germline, CDR1 is LGHNA and CDR2 YSLEER. The CDR3 runs 18 residues. CDR3 protein: CASSQALAGRYLYNEQFF. Written as DNA, the CDR3 is TGCGCCAGCAGCCAAGCGCTAGCGGGAAGGTACTTGTACAATGAGCAGTTCTTC.

This clonotype has only a few counts. The rearrangement uses TRBV20-1 and TRBJ1-6, with 9 bases fitting TRBD1. The length of the CDR3 is 13 residues. Germline assignment: CDR1 DFQATT and CDR2 SNEGSKA (reference sequence). The V gene end was trimmed by 6 bases and the J gene end by 6 bases; junction bases not matched to a gene: 3. DNA of the CDR3: TGCAGTGCAGGGACAGGGAGTAATTCACCCCTCCACTTT. Protein: CSAGTGSNSPLHF.

This clonotype was recorded a few times. The genes are TRBV7-9 and TRBJ2-1, with 9 bases lining up with TRBD2. The length of the CDR3 is 15 residues. V lost 6 bases to trimming and J lost 2 bases; unmatched junction nucleotides: 5. Per germline, CDR1 SEHNR and CDR2 FQNEAQ (reference sequence). The CDR3 DNA reads as TGTGCCAGCAGGCCAACTAGCGGGCCCTACAATGAGCAGTTCTTC. Residues: CASRPTSGPYNEQFF.

V usage is TRBV12-3 or TRBV12-4 and J usage is TRBJ2-1; D is possibly TRBD2 (6 bases). Trimming shortened V by 7 bases and J by 10 bases, and 20 bases separated the two germline ends. The CDR3 consists of 14 residues. The CDR3, as DNA: TGTGCCAGCACCGCCCTTGGGGGGATCGGCGAGCAGTTCTTC. Its translation is CASTALGGIGEQFF.

This chain links TRBV11-1 with TRBJ1-1; unclear D gene. The CDR3 loop spans 20 amino acids. The V gene's germline CDR1 is SGHAT and CDR2 FQDESV (reference sequence). V was trimmed by 4 bases and J by 2 bases, leaving 29 bases between them. The CDR3 DNA sequence: TGTGCCAGCAGCTCAATCCAAAGCGGGCTCTATCTAACCCGAAACACTGAAGCTTTCTTT. It is translated as CASSSIQSGLYLTRNTEAFF.

In its sample, this clonotype was seen a few times. The CDR3 DNA reads as TGTGCCAGCAGCCCTCTAGGGTTCTTAGAGACCCAGTACTTC. Its protein product is CASSPLGFLETQYF. This chain uses TRBV27 with TRBJ2-5; the D is unclear. This CDR3 has 14 residues. Trimming stripped 6 bases from V and 4 bases from J, with 15 bases between. The germline V gene has CDR1 MNHEY and CDR2 SMNVEV (reference sequence).